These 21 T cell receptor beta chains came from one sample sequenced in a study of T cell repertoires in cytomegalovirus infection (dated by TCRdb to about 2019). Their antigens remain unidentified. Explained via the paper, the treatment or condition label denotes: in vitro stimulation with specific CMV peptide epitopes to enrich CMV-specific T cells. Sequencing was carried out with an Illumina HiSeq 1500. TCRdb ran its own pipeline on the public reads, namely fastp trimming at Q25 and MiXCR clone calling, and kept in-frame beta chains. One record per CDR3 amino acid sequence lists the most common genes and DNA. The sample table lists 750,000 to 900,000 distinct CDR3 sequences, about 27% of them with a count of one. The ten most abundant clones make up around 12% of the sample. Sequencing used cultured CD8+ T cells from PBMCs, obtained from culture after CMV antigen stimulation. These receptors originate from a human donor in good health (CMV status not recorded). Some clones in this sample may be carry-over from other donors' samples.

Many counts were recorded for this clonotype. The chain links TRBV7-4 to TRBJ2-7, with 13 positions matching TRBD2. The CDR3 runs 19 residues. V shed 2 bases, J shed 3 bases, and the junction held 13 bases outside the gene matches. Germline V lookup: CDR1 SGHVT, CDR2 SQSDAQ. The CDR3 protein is CASSLKGLAGPPGYYEQYF. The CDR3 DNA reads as TGTGCCAGCAGCTTAAAGGGACTAGCGGGGCCTCCAGGGTACTACGAGCAGTACTTC.

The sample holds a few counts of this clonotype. The CDR3 coding sequence is TGTGCCAGCAGTTTATCCTGGGACACCCTTTACACGACCCAGTACTTC. Translated, it gives CASSLSWDTLYTTQYF. The rearrangement uses TRBV27 and TRBJ2-5, with D perhaps matching TRBD1 (6 bases). This CDR3 region has 16 residues. Germline CDR1 reads MNHEY; CDR2 reads SMNVEV (reference sequence). V gave up 0 bases and J gave up 7 bases, with 18 bases separating them.

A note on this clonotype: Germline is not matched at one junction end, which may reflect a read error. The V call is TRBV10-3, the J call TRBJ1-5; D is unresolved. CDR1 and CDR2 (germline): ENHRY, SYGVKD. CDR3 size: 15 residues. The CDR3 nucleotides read TGTACCATCAGTGAGCCCGGGAGTGGCAATCAGCCCCAGCATTTT. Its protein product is CTISEPGSGNQPQHF.

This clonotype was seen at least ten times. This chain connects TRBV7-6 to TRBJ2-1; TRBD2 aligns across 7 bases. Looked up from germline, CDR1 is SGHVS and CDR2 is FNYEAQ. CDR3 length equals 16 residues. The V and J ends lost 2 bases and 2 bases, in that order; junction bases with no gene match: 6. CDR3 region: CASSLTGRGPYNEQFF. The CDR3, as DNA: TGTGCCAGCAGCTTAACGGGGAGGGGACCCTACAATGAGCAGTTCTTC.

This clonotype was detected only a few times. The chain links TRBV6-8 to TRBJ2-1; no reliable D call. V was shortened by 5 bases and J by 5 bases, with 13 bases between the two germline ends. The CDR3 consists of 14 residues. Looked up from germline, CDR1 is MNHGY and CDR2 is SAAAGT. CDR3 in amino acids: CASSPFAPDNEQFF. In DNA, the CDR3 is TGTGCCAGCAGTCCCTTCGCCCCCGACAATGAGCAGTTCTTC.

The DNA of the CDR3 is TGTGCCAGCAGTACGGCCAACAATGAGCAGTTCTTC. Its translation: CASSTANNEQFF. The chain combines TRBV2 with TRBJ2-1; D is unresolved. This CDR3 region has 12 residues. V gave up 5 bases and J gave up 5 bases, with 7 bases separating them. CDR1 is SNHLY and CDR2 is FYNNEI in the germline V gene. Complete variable domain (other parts from reference TRBV2 and TRBJ2-1): EPEVTQTPSHQVTQMGQEVILRCVPISNHLYFYWYRQILGQKVEFLVSFYNNEISEKSEIFDDQFSVERPDGSNFTLKIRSTKLEDSAMYFCASSTANNEQFFGPGTRLTVL.

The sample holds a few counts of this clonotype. This CDR3 reads CASSQARDTFNTGELFF. DNA of the CDR3: TGCGCCAGCAGCCAAGCCCGGGACACTTTCAACACCGGGGAGCTGTTTTTT. This chain uses TRBV4-3 with TRBJ2-2, with D tentatively TRBD1 (6 bases). CDR3 length: 17 residues. The germline CDR1 and CDR2 sequences are LGHNA and YSLEER. V was cut by 1 base and J by 2 bases, with 14 bases left in between.

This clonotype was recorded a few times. The CDR3 DNA reads as TGTGCCAGCAGTACCCTCCGGGGGGGATATGGCTACACCTTC. Its translation: CASSTLRGGYGYTF. This chain links TRBV6-5 with TRBJ1-2; perhaps TRBD1 as D (5 bases). Germline V gene lookup returns CDR1 MNHEY and CDR2 SVGAGI. The germline V and J ends were trimmed by 5 bases and 5 bases, with 15 bases remaining between them. This CDR3 is 14 amino acids long.

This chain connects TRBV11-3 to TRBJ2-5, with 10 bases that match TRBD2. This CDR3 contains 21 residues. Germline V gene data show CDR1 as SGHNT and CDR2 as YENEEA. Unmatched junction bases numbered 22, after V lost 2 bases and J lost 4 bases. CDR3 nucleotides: TGTGCCAGCAGCTTAACCCGGATTAGGCTCCACCGGACTAGCGGACGAGAGACCCAGTACTTC. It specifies CASSLTRIRLHRTSGRETQYF.

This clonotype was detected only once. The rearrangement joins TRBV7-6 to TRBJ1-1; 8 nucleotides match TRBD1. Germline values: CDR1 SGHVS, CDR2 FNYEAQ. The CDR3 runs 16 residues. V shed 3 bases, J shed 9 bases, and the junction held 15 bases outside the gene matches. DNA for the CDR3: TGTGCCAGCAGCTTTTCGACAGGGGAAGGAGGAACTAAAGCTTTCTTT. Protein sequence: CASSFSTGEGGTKAFF.

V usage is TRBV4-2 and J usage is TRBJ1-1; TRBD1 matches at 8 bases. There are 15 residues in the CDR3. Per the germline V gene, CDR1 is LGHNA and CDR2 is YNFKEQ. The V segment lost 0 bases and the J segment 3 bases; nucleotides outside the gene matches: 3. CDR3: CASSQDTDRDTEAFF. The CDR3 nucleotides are TGTGCCAGCAGCCAAGATACGGACAGGGACACTGAAGCTTTCTTT.

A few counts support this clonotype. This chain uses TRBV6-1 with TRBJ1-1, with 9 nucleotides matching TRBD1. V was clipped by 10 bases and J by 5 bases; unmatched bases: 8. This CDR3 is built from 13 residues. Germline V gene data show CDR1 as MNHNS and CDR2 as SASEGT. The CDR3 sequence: CATSTGGLTEAFF. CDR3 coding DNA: TGTGCCACTAGTACAGGGGGCCTGACTGAAGCTTTCTTT.

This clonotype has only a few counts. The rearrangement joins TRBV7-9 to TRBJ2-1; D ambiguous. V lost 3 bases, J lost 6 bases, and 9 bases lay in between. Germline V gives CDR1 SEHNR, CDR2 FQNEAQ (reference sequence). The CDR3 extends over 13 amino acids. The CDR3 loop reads CASSFLIANEQFF. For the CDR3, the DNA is TGTGCCAGCAGCTTTTTAATCGCCAATGAGCAGTTCTTC.

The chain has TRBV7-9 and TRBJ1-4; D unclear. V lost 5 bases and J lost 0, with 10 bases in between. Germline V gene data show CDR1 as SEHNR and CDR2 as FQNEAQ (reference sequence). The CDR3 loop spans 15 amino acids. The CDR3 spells CASSETTATNEKLFF. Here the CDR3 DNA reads TGTGCCAGCAGCGAAACCACAGCAACTAATGAAAAACTGTTTTTT.

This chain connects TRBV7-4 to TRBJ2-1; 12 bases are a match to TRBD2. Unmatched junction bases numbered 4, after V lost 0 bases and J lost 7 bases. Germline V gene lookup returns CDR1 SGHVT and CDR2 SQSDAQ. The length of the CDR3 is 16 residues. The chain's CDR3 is CASSLAPSGGANEQFF. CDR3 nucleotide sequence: TGTGCCAGCAGCTTAGCGCCTAGCGGGGGGGCGAATGAGCAGTTCTTC.

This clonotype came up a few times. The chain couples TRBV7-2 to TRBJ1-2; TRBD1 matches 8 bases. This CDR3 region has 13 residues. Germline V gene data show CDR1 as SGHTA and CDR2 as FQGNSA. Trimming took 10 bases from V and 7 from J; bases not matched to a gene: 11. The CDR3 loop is CAKPGTGAIGYTF. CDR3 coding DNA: TGTGCCAAGCCAGGGACAGGCGCGATTGGCTACACCTTC. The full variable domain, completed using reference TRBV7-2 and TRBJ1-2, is GAGVSQSPSNKVTEKGKDVELRCDPISGHTALYWYRQSLGQGLEFLIYFQGNSAPDKSGLPSDRFSAERTGGSVSTLTIQRTQQEDSAVYLCAKPGTGAIGYTFGSGTRLTVV.

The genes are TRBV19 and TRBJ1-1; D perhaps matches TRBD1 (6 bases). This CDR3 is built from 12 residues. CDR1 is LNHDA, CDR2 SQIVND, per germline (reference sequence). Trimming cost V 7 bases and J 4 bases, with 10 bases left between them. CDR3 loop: CASIEGGTEAFF. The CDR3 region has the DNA TGTGCCAGTATTGAAGGGGGCACTGAAGCTTTCTTT.

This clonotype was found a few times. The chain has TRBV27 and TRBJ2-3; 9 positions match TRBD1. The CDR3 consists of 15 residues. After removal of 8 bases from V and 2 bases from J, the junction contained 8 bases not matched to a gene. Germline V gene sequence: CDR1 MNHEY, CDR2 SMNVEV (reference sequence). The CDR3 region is CASSLTGGYTDTQYF. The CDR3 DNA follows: TGTGCCAGCTCTCTGACAGGGGGTTACACAGATACGCAGTATTTT.

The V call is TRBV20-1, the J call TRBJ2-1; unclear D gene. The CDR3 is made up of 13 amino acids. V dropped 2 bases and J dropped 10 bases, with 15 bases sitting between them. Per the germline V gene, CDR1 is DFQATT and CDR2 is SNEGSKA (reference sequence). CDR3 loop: CSARNRARREQFF. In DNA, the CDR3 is TGCAGTGCTAGAAATAGGGCAAGAAGGGAGCAGTTCTTC.

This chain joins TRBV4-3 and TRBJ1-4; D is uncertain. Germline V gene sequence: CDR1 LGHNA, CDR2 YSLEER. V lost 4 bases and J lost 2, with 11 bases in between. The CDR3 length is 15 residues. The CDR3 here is CASSPDWGTNEKLFF. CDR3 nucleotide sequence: TGCGCCAGCAGCCCGGATTGGGGTACTAATGAAAAACTGTTTTTT.

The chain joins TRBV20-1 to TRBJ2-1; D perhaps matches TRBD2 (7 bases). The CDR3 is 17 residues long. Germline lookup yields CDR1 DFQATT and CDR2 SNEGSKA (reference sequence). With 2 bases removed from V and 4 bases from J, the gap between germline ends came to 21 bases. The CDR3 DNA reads TGCAGTGCTAGACCTCCGGATGGGCGGGGGCAATACAATGAGCAGTTCTTC. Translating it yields CSARPPDGRGQYNEQFF.